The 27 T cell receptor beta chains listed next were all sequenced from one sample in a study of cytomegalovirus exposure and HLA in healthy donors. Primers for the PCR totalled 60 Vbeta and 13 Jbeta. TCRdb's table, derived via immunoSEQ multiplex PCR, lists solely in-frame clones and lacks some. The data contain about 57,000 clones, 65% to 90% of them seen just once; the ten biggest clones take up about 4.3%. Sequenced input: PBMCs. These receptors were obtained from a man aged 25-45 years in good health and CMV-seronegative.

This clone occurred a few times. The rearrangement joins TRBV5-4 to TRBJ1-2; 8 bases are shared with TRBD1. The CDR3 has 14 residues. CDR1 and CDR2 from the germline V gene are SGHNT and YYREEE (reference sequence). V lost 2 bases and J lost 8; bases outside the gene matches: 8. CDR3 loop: CASSLQDRAGGYTF. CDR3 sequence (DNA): TGTGCCAGCAGCTTACAGGACAGGGCGGGAGGCTACACCTTC.

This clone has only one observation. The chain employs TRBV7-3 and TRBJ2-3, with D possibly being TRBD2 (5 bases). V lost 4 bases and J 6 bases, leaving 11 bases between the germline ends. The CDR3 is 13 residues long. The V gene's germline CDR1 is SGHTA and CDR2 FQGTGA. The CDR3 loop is CASSSSRTDTQYF. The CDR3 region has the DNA TGTGCCAGCAGCTCTAGCCGTACGGATACGCAGTATTTT.

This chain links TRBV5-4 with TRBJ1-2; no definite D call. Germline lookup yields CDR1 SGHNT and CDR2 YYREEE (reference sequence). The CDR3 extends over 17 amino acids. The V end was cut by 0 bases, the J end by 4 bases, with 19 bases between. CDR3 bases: TGTGCCAGCAGCTTGGGAGGTCAGATCCCTTCTTTCTATGGCTACACCTTC. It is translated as CASSLGGQIPSFYGYTF.

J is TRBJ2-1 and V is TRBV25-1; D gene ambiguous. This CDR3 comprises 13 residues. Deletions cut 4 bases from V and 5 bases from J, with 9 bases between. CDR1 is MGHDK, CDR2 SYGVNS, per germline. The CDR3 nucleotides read TGTGCCAGCAGTGTCGGTCTGAACAATGAGCAGTTCTTC. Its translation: CASSVGLNNEQFF.

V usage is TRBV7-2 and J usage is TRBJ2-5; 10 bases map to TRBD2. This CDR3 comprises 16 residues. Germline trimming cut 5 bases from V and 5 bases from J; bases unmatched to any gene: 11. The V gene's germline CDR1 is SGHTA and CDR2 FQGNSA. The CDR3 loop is CASSARGSGREETQYF. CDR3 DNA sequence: TGTGCCAGCAGCGCGCGAGGGAGCGGGAGGGAGGAGACCCAGTACTTC.

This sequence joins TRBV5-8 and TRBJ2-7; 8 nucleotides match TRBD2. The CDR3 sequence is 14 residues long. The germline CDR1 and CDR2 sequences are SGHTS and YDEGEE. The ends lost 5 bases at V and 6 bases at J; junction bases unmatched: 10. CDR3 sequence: CASRTPGTSGEQYF. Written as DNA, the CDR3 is TGTGCCAGCAGAACCCCCGGGACTAGTGGCGAGCAGTACTTC.

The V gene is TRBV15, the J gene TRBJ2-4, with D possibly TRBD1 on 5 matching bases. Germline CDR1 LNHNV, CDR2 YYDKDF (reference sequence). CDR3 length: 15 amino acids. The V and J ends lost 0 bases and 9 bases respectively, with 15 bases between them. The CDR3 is CATSRDRAGLPIQYF. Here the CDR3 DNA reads TGTGCCACCAGCAGAGATAGGGCAGGGCTGCCCATTCAGTACTTC.

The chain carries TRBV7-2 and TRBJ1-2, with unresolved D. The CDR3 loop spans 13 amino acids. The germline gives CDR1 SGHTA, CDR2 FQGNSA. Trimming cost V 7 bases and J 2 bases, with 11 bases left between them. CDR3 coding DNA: TGTGCCAGCACCCCCGAGGAAAACTATGGCTACACCTTC. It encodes CASTPEENYGYTF.

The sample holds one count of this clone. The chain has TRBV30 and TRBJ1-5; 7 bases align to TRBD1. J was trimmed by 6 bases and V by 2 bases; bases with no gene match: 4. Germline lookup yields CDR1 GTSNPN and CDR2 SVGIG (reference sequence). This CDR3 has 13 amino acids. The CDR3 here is CAWSLQGSQPQHF. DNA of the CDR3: TGTGCCTGGAGTTTACAGGGGTCTCAGCCCCAGCATTTT.

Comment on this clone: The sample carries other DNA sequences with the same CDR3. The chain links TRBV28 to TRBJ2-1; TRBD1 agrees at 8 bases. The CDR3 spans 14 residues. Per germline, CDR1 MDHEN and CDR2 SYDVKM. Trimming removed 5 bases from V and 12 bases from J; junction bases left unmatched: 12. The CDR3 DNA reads TGTGCCAGCAGTCCTCCGGGACAGGCTCCGCGGCAGTTCTTC. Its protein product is CASSPPGQAPRQFF.

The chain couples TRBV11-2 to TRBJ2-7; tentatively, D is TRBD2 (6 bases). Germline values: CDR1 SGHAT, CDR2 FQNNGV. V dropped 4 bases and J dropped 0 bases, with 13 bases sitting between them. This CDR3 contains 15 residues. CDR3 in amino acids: CASSYSSGPSYEQYF. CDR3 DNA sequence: TGTGCCAGCAGCTACTCCAGCGGGCCCTCCTACGAGCAGTACTTC.

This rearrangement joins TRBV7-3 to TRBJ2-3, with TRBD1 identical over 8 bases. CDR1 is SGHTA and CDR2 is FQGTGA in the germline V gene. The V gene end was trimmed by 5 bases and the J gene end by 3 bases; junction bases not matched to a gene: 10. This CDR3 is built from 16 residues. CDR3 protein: CASSPTDRGGTDTQYF. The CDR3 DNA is TGTGCCAGCAGCCCAACCGACAGGGGAGGTACAGATACGCAGTATTTT.

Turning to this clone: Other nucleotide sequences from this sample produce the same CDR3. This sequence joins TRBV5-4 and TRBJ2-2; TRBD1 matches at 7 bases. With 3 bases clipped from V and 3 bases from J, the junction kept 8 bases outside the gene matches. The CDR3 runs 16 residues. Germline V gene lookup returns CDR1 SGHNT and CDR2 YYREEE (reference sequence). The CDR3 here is CASSSLRTGYTGELFF. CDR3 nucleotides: TGTGCCAGCAGCTCATTACGGACAGGTTACACCGGGGAGCTGTTTTTT.

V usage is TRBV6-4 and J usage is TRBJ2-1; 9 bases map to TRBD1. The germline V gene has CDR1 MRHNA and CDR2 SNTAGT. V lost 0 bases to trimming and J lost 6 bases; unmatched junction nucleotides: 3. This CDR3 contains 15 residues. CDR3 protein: CASSDSGQGFNEQFF. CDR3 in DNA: TGTGCCAGCAGTGACTCTGGACAGGGGTTCAATGAGCAGTTCTTC.

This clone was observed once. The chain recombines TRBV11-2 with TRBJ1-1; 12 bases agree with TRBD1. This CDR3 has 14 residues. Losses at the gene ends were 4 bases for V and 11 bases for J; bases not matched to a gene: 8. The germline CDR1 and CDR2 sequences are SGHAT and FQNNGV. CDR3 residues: CASSSVPGQGAAFF. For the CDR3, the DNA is TGTGCCAGCAGCTCCGTCCCGGGACAGGGGGCGGCTTTCTTT.

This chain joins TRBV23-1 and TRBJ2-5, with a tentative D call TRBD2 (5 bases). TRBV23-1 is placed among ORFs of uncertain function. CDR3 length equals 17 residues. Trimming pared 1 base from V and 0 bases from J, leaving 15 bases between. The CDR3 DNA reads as TGCGCCAGCAGTCAATTAACCTCCGGCGGGTACCAAGAGACCCAGTACTTC. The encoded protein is CASSQLTSGGYQETQYF.

CDR3 residues: CASSQVARTDPDTQYF. CDR3 sequence (DNA): TGTGCCAGCAGCCAAGTTGCGAGAACAGACCCAGATACGCAGTATTTT. This chain links TRBV4-2 with TRBJ2-3; D is uncertain. There are 16 residues in the CDR3. Trimming pared 1 base from V and 4 bases from J, leaving 15 bases between. Germline assignment: CDR1 LGHNA and CDR2 YNFKEQ.

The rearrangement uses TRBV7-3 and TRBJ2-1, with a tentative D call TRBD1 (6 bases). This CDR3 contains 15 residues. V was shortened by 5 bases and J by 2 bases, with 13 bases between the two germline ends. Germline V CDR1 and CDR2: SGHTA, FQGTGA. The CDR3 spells CASSLGDTTYNEQFF. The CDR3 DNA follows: TGTGCCAGCAGCCTGGGGGACACAACCTACAATGAGCAGTTCTTC.

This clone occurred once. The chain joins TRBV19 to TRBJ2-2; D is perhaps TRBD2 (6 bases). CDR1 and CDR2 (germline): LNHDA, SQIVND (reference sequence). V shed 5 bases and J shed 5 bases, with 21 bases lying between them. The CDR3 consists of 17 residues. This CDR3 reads CASSPLPGLPGTGELFF. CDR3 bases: TGTGCCAGTAGTCCCCTCCCAGGACTACCAGGGACCGGGGAGCTGTTTTTT.

For the CDR3, the DNA is TGTGCCAGCAGCCTGCCCCGGGACGGGACAGGGCCCGAAGCTTTCTTT. This encodes CASSLPRDGTGPEAFF. V gene TRBV7-9 combines with J gene TRBJ1-1; TRBD1 agrees at 9 bases. The CDR3 spans 16 residues. Germline trimming cut 5 bases from V and 8 bases from J; bases unmatched to any gene: 15. Per the germline V gene, CDR1 is SEHNR and CDR2 is FQNEAQ (reference sequence). The variable domain in full, completed from reference TRBV7-9 and TRBJ1-1, reads DTGVSQNPRHKITKRGQNVTFRCDPISEHNRLYWYRQTLGQGPEFLTYFQNEAQLEKSRLLSDRFSAERPKGSFSTLEIQRTEQGDSAMYLCASSLPRDGTGPEAFFGQGTRLTVV.

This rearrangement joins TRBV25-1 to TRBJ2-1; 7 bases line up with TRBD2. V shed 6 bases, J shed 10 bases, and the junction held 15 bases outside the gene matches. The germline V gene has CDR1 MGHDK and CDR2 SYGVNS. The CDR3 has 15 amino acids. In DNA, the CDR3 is TGTGCCAGCAGCGCCGCACTAGCGTCGGAGGGGGAGCAGTTCTTC. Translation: CASSAALASEGEQFF.

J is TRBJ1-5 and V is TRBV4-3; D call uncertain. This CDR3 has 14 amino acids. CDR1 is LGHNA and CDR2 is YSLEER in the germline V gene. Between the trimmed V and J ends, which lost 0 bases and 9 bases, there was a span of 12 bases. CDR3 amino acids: CASSQDRGRWPQHF. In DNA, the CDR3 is TGCGCCAGCAGCCAAGATCGAGGTAGATGGCCCCAGCATTTT.

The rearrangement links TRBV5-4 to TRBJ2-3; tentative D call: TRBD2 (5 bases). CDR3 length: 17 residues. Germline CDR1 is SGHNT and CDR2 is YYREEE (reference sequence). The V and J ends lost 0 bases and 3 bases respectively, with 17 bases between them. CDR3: CASSLGWRTWPTDTQYF. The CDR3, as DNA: TGTGCCAGCAGCTTGGGGTGGCGGACTTGGCCTACAGATACGCAGTATTTT.

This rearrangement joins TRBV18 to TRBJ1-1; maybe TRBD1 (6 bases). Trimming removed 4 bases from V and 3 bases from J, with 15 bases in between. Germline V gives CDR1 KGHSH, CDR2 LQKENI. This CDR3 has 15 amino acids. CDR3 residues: CASSLQARGDTEAFF. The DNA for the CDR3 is TGTGCCAGCTCACTTCAGGCCAGGGGAGACACTGAAGCTTTCTTT.

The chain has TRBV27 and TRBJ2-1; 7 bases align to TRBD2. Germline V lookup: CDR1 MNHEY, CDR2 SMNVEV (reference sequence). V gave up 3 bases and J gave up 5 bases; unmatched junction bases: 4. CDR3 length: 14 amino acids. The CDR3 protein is CASSLAGVHNEQFF. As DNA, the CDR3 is TGTGCCAGCAGTTTGGCGGGAGTACACAATGAGCAGTTCTTC.

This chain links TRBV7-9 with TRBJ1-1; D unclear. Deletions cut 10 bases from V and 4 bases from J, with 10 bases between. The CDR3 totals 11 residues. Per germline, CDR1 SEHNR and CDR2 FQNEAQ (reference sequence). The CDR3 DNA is TGTGCCACCCTGGAGGGCACTGAAGCTTTCTTT. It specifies CATLEGTEAFF.

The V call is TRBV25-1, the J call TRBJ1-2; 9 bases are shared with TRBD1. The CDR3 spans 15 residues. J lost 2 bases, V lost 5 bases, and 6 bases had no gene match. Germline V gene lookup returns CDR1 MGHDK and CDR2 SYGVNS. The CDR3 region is CASSIRTGENYGYTF. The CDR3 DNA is TGTGCCAGCAGTATACGGACAGGGGAGAACTATGGCTACACCTTC.